A single sample is the source of the 31 T cell receptor beta chains below, sequenced in a study of blood T cell repertoires in COVID-19. Repertoires were generated with immunoSEQ multiplex PCR, while TCRdb's copy carries only in-frame clones and drops some. Found here are 120,000 or so clones, around four fifths of them singletons; the top ten hold about 6.3%. The specimen sequenced was peripheral blood. The origin of the receptors is a man at least 80 years old with active or convalescent COVID-19.

The chain recombines TRBV7-2 with TRBJ2-3; no firm D call. V was shortened by 4 bases and J by 0 bases, with 8 bases between the two germline ends. The CDR3 runs 14 residues. The germline CDR1 and CDR2 sequences are SGHTA and FQGNSA. CDR3 nucleotides: TGTGCCAGCAGCTCTATGACTAGCACAGATACGCAGTATTTT. Protein product: CASSSMTSTDTQYF.

CDR3 residues: CASSYSLGQLYGYTF. The CDR3 DNA is TGTGCCAGCAGTTACTCGCTTGGACAGCTCTATGGCTACACCTTC. The genes are TRBV6-2 or TRBV6-3 and TRBJ1-2; weak D call: TRBD1 (6 bases). This CDR3 has 15 residues. Germline V CDR1 and CDR2: MNHEY, SVGEGT. The V gene lost 0 bases and the J gene lost 4 bases, with 12 bases spanning the gap.

In DNA, the CDR3 is TGTGCCACCAGTGATTTCTCCCAGGGGGATACTTCCTATGGCTACACCTTC. It encodes CATSDFSQGDTSYGYTF. This chain uses TRBV24-1 with TRBJ1-2; 7 nucleotides match TRBD1. This CDR3 is built from 17 residues. Trimming cost V 1 base and J 4 bases; bases outside gene matches: 11. Germline-derived CDR1 and CDR2 are KGHDR and SFDVKD.

The chain links TRBV7-2 to TRBJ1-2; possibly TRBD1 for D (6 bases). Trimming took 3 bases from V and 6 from J, leaving 14 bases between them. The CDR3 sequence is 14 residues long. CDR1 is SGHTA and CDR2 is FQGNSA in the germline V gene. This CDR3 reads CASSLGVGGDGYTF. In nucleotides, the CDR3 is TGTGCCAGCAGCTTGGGGGTAGGGGGTGATGGCTACACCTTC.

This chain uses TRBV18 with TRBJ2-2, with 10 positions matching TRBD2. The CDR3 is 16 amino acids. CDR1 KGHSH and CDR2 LQKENI come from the germline V gene. The V gene end was trimmed by 3 bases and the J gene end by 6 bases; junction bases not matched to a gene: 7. The DNA for the CDR3 is TGTGCCAGCTCACCTCGGAGCGGGGGGGCCGCCGGGGAGCTGTTTTTT. It is translated as CASSPRSGGAAGELFF.

The V gene is TRBV6-4, the J gene TRBJ2-7; D perhaps matches TRBD1 (5 bases). Trimming took off 8 bases at V and 3 bases at J, with 14 bases between the two ends. The CDR3 has 13 amino acids. Germline V gives CDR1 MRHNA, CDR2 SNTAGT. The CDR3 DNA reads as TGTGCCAGCCGCAGGGTATCGAGCTACGAGCAGTACTTC. This sequence encodes CASRRVSSYEQYF.

This clone is a singleton in its sample. This rearrangement joins TRBV7-2 to TRBJ1-2, with TRBD1 matching over 10 bases. The germline gives CDR1 SGHTA, CDR2 FQGNSA. Unmatched junction bases numbered 4, after V lost 1 base and J lost 5 bases. This CDR3 region has 15 residues. The CDR3 region is CASSLGPGQGYGYTF. DNA for the CDR3: TGTGCCAGCAGCTTAGGGCCGGGACAGGGGTATGGCTACACCTTC.

This chain connects TRBV4-3 to TRBJ1-2; D remains ambiguous. V was trimmed by 5 bases and J by 0 bases, leaving 22 bases between them. This CDR3 region has 18 residues. Germline assignment: CDR1 LGHNA and CDR2 YSLEER. The CDR3, as DNA: TGCGCCAGCAGCGGCATGGCCAGCCCCGACGGGACTAACTATGGCTACACCTTC. It yields the protein CASSGMASPDGTNYGYTF.

The V and J genes are TRBV11-3 and TRBJ1-6; maybe TRBD1 (5 bases). This CDR3 has 13 residues. V was shortened by 2 bases and J by 8 bases, with 7 bases between the two germline ends. The germline gives CDR1 SGHNT, CDR2 YENEEA. The CDR3 coding sequence is TGTGCCAGCAGCTTAACCAGGGATTCACCCCTCCACTTT. It codes for CASSLTRDSPLHF. The variable domain in full, with the rest retrieved from reference TRBV11-3 and TRBJ1-6, is EAGVVQSPRYKIIEKKQPVAFWCNPISGHNTLYWYLQNLGQGPELLIRYENEEAVDDSQLPKDRFSAERLKGVDSTLKIQPAELGDSAVYLCASSLTRDSPLHFGNGTRLTVT.

This clone was found once. The chain links TRBV5-6 to TRBJ1-2; a weak D match, TRBD1 (6 bases). The V and J ends lost 3 bases and 0 bases respectively, with 9 bases between them. The CDR3 is made up of 14 amino acids. CDR1 is SGHDT and CDR2 is YYEEEE in the germline V gene. CDR3 nucleotide sequence: TGTGCCAGCAGCTCCAGGGGACCTAACTATGGCTACACCTTC. Amino acid sequence: CASSSRGPNYGYTF.

This clone was recorded a few times. This chain joins TRBV28 and TRBJ1-5, with 8 positions matching TRBD1. CDR1 and CDR2 from the germline V gene are MDHEN and SYDVKM. The junction had 9 bases not matched to a gene; V was cut back by 2 bases and J by 6 bases. The CDR3 spans 16 residues. CDR3 region: CASSLRYRGWVQPQHF. CDR3 nucleotide sequence: TGTGCCAGCAGTTTACGTTACAGGGGGTGGGTTCAGCCCCAGCATTTT.

This rearrangement joins TRBV27 to TRBJ2-1; D perhaps matches TRBD2 (6 bases). The CDR3 sequence is 13 residues long. Per the germline V gene, CDR1 is MNHEY and CDR2 is SMNVEV (reference sequence). With 6 bases removed from V and 5 bases from J, the gap between germline ends came to 11 bases. The CDR3 nucleotides are TGTGCCAGCAGCCGGGGACTCCACAATGAGCAGTTCTTC. Amino acids: CASSRGLHNEQFF.

V is TRBV6-5 and J is TRBJ2-7; no clear D. The germline V and J ends were trimmed by 2 bases and 1 base, with 9 bases remaining between them. The germline V gene encodes CDR1 MNHEY and CDR2 SVGAGI. This CDR3 comprises 14 residues. The CDR3 spells CASSYEEQSYEQYF. CDR3 nucleotides: TGTGCCAGCAGTTACGAGGAGCAGTCCTACGAGCAGTACTTC.

V usage is TRBV6-5 and J usage is TRBJ1-2; D not certain. The CDR3 covers 13 residues. The germline V and J ends were trimmed by 6 bases and 7 bases, with 15 bases remaining between them. Germline V gene sequence: CDR1 MNHEY, CDR2 SVGAGI. CDR3 amino acids: CASRPQAGGGYTF. The CDR3 nucleotides are TGTGCCAGCAGGCCGCAAGCTGGTGGTGGCTACACCTTC.

This clone was counted once. The chain recombines TRBV5-1 with TRBJ1-5, with a possible D match to TRBD1 (5 bases). Germline-derived CDR1 and CDR2 are SGHRS and YFSETQ. CDR3 length equals 15 residues. V was clipped by 4 bases and J by 2 bases, with 13 bases between them. CDR3: CASSEGGGGNQPQHF. CDR3 DNA: TGCGCCAGCAGCGAGGGCGGAGGGGGCAATCAGCCCCAGCATTTT.

V usage is TRBV4-1 and J usage is TRBJ1-6, with 7 bases that match TRBD1. Unmatched junction bases numbered 6, after V lost 0 bases and J lost 7 bases. The CDR3 covers 16 residues. The germline V gene encodes CDR1 MGHRA and CDR2 YSYEKL. The DNA of the CDR3 is TGCGCCAGCAGCCAAGAGGGACAGCCAGGGAATTCACCCCTCCACTTT. This codes for CASSQEGQPGNSPLHF.

The chain links TRBV5-4 to TRBJ2-3; 9 bases map to TRBD2. After removal of 8 bases from V and 3 bases from J, the junction contained 10 bases not matched to a gene. The germline V gene encodes CDR1 SGHNT and CDR2 YYREEE (reference sequence). The CDR3 covers 15 residues. CDR3 amino acids: CASSLAGGMTDTQYF. Written as DNA, the CDR3 is TGTGCCAGTTCACTGGCGGGGGGGATGACAGATACGCAGTATTTT.

This chain links TRBV6-5 with TRBJ1-6, with D perhaps matching TRBD1 (5 bases). The V gene lost 0 bases and the J gene lost 7 bases, with 10 bases spanning the gap. The CDR3 has 15 residues. Germline-derived CDR1 and CDR2 are MNHEY and SVGAGI. CDR3: CASSYSTARNSPLHF. CDR3 DNA sequence: TGTGCCAGCAGTTACTCGACAGCGAGGAATTCACCCCTCCACTTT.

This clone was seen a single time. Other DNA sequences in this specimen translate into the identical CDR3. The rearrangement uses TRBV6-5 and TRBJ2-1; the D gene is possibly TRBD2 (6 bases). This CDR3 contains 15 residues. Germline V gene lookup returns CDR1 MNHEY and CDR2 SVGAGI. V was cut by 6 bases and J by 0 bases, with 12 bases left in between. The CDR3 bases are TGTGCCAGCAGCAGGGACTCCCCCTCCTACAATGAGCAGTTCTTC. It specifies CASSRDSPSYNEQFF.

The genes are TRBV28 and TRBJ1-6, with 9 bases aligning to TRBD1. The J segment lost 5 bases and the V segment lost 5 bases, leaving 10 bases of the junction unmatched. Germline values: CDR1 MDHEN, CDR2 SYDVKM. This CDR3 has 17 amino acids. CDR3 loop: CASSSRGQGSNNSPLHF. In nucleotides, the CDR3 is TGTGCCAGCAGTAGTCGGGGACAGGGTAGTAATAATTCACCCCTCCACTTT.

The V and J genes are TRBV4-1 and TRBJ2-1; perhaps TRBD2 as D (6 bases). V lost 3 bases and J 7 bases, leaving 19 bases between the germline ends. The CDR3 is 16 amino acids. CDR1 and CDR2 from the germline V gene are MGHRA and YSYEKL. CDR3 DNA sequence: TGCGCCAGCAGCCAGGGACTTACGGACACTGGGAATGAGCAGTTCTTC. This translates into CASSQGLTDTGNEQFF.

The chain employs TRBV4-3 and TRBJ1-5; a weak D match, TRBD1 (6 bases). V lost 0 bases to trimming and J lost 0 bases, with 9 bases between them. The CDR3 loop spans 16 amino acids. Germline CDR1 LGHNA, CDR2 YSLEER. As DNA, the CDR3 is TGCGCCAGCAGCCAAGAAAAGGGGGATAGCAATCAGCCCCAGCATTTT. It yields the protein CASSQEKGDSNQPQHF.

The chain uses TRBV11-2 and TRBJ2-7; possible D gene TRBD1, 6 bases. Trimming took 5 bases from V and 2 from J, leaving 10 bases between them. CDR3 size: 13 residues. In germline, CDR1 is SGHAT, CDR2 FQNNGV. The CDR3 DNA follows: TGTGCCAGCAGCACAGGGCCAACCTACGAGCAGTACTTC. It translates to CASSTGPTYEQYF.

The chain carries TRBV28 and TRBJ1-1; TRBD1 agrees at 8 bases. The germline V gene has CDR1 MDHEN and CDR2 SYDVKM. V dropped 6 bases and J dropped 4; count of bases not matched to a gene: 7. The CDR3 consists of 14 residues. The CDR3: CASSVQGESTEAFF. In DNA form, the CDR3 reads TGTGCCAGCAGCGTACAGGGGGAGAGCACTGAAGCTTTCTTT.

This clone was recorded once. The gene calls are TRBV7-2 and TRBJ2-1, with 11 bases fitting TRBD2. The germline CDR1 and CDR2 sequences are SGHTA and FQGNSA. CDR3 size: 15 residues. J gave up 2 bases and V 5 bases, and 2 bases lay outside the gene matches. As DNA, the CDR3 is TGTGCCAGCAGCGCGACTAGCGGGACCTACAATGAGCAGTTCTTC. Amino acids: CASSATSGTYNEQFF.

The chain is built from TRBV9 and TRBJ1-2, with 7 bases matching TRBD1. Germline V gene lookup returns CDR1 SGDLS and CDR2 YYNGEE. The CDR3 is made up of 16 amino acids. V gave up 0 bases and J gave up 2 bases; unmatched junction bases: 7. CDR3 in amino acids: CASSVEVTGLNYGYTF. CDR3 nucleotides: TGTGCCAGCAGCGTAGAAGTGACAGGGCTGAACTATGGCTACACCTTC.

This chain links TRBV30 with TRBJ2-1; 9 bases are shared with TRBD2. The germline V gene encodes CDR1 GTSNPN and CDR2 SVGIG (reference sequence). Trimming took 0 bases from V and 15 from J; bases not matched to a gene: 9. This CDR3 has 13 residues. The CDR3 loop is CAWSVEGTSISFF. The CDR3 coding sequence is TGTGCCTGGAGTGTAGAGGGGACTAGCATTTCGTTCTTC.

The rearrangement uses TRBV29-1 and TRBJ2-1, with 14 bases identical to TRBD2. Germline trimming cut 5 bases from V and 5 bases from J; bases unmatched to any gene: 14. This CDR3 spans 18 amino acids. From germline, CDR1 is SQVTM and CDR2 ANQGSEA. The CDR3 sequence is CSVRGGPGTSGGDNEQFF. The CDR3 nucleotides are TGCAGCGTTAGAGGAGGGCCCGGGACTAGCGGGGGAGACAATGAGCAGTTCTTC.

This clone was counted a single time. The genes are TRBV6-5 and TRBJ1-3, with 8 positions matching TRBD1. The CDR3 contains 15 residues. The J segment lost 4 bases and the V segment lost 6 bases, leaving 8 bases of the junction unmatched. The germline V gene has CDR1 MNHEY and CDR2 SVGAGI. The CDR3 sequence is CASRKLDREGNTIYF. CDR3 nucleotide sequence: TGTGCCAGCAGAAAATTGGACAGGGAAGGAAACACCATATATTTT.

This clone was observed a handful of times. V gene TRBV3-1 (or the pseudogene TRBV3-2) combines with J gene TRBJ2-7; TRBD1 aligns across 12 bases. Germline lookup yields CDR1 LGHDT and CDR2 YNNKEL (reference sequence). The CDR3 extends over 15 amino acids. V gave up 2 bases and J gave up 5 bases; unmatched junction bases: 4. The CDR3 region has the DNA TGTGCCAGCAGCCAACCCGGGACAGGGGGCGACGAGCAGTACTTC. This gives the protein CASSQPGTGGDEQYF.

This clone has only one observation. This chain uses TRBV2 with TRBJ2-7; 7 bases align to TRBD1. Looked up from germline, CDR1 is SNHLY and CDR2 is FYNNEI. The CDR3 is made up of 18 amino acids. V shed 7 bases, J shed 2 bases, and the junction held 20 bases outside the gene matches. The CDR3: CASKPTAGTAKKTYEQYF. The CDR3 bases are TGTGCCAGCAAACCGACTGCCGGGACAGCGAAAAAAACCTACGAGCAGTACTTC.